The T cell receptor beta chain under discussion was sequenced for a study of blood T cells in healthy people across ages (dated by TCRdb to about 2015). Regarding the research as a whole: In model experiments, template switching captured about one uniquely barcoded TCR beta cDNA molecule for every two T cells. Using deep sequencing normalized with unique cDNA molecular identifiers, the study measured how TCR beta repertoire diversity changes with age. The donors were divided into four age groups: young (average around 16 years), middle-aged (approximately 42), aged (around 67) and long-lived (about 84). The study analyzed two additional independent replicas of 1 million unique cDNA reads from the same blood draw for two donors, one aged 18 to 29 and one aged 80 or older.

The library was prepared using 5' RACE. Sequencing used an Illumina HiSeq 2500. A second PCR of about 7 to 12 cycles was performed with a sample-barcoded 5' primer and a J-beta primer mix. Each TCR beta cDNA molecule received a unique molecular identifier from a template-switch 5' adaptor carrying 12 random nucleotides. Each sample yielded at least 3 million CDR3-containing paired-end reads. All of the RNA was converted into first-strand cDNA using the Mint cDNA synthesis kit, with a TRBC-specific oligonucleotide serving as the primer. Following uracil-DNA glycosylase treatment, all cDNA underwent a first 18-cycle PCR with the universal primers M1SS and BC2_uni_R. In the source study's methods: For normalization, 1 million high-quality reads were randomly selected from each sample, with every read carrying a distinct molecular identifier. Instead of being binned into consensus sequences, reads with shared molecular identifiers were discarded. MiTCR, with a Q25 quality threshold and the strictest error-elimination algorithm, was used for CDR3 identification, clonotype clustering and error correction. Lower-bound total TCR beta diversity was estimated with a nonparametric unseen species model using Euler transformation. TCRdb trimmed public reads at Q25 via fastp, called clones via MiXCR and kept in-frame beta chains. Duplicate CDR3 protein sequences are folded into a single record with the most common DNA and genes. Clone size and V and J calls follow TCRdb, not the original study. This sample comprises 760,000 or so distinct CDR3 sequences, 25% of them detected only once. The ten largest clones capture roughly 9% of the sample.

Systemically healthy Caucasian individuals from Russia, 39 in total and aged about 6 to 100 years, were included as donors. Roughly 9 milliliters of peripheral blood were drawn from each donor into EDTA-treated Vacutainer tubes. PBMCs were isolated by Ficoll-Paque density-gradient centrifugation, with at least 7 million obtained per sample. Trizol reagent was used to extract total RNA from the PBMCs, yielding at least 5.5 micrograms per sample. The percentages of naive CD45RAhigh/CD27high T cells were determined by flow cytometry on a PBMC aliquot from every donor. On this clonotype itself: The antigen it binds to is not known. Base qualities are missing; no much larger clone stands one base away.

Including the terminal cysteine and phenylalanine, the CDR3 comprises 16 residues. CDR3 DNA is the only sequence kept; it has 48 bases, read in frame from the first base. The germline V gene encodes CDR1 SGHRS and CDR2 YFSETQ. Unmatched junction bases come to 8, with V trimmed by 3 bases and J by 2 bases. Study-wide conclusions, independent of this receptor: Since profiling was done on bulk unsorted PBMCs, naive and antigen-experienced compartments could not be conclusively compared. Estimates of total diversity based on one million sequenced T cells were considered lower bounds and underestimates. There was a strong correlation between observed TCR beta diversity and the percentage of naive T cells measured by flow cytometry. As age increased, observed TCR beta diversity per million T cells dropped in a roughly linear way, and a significant reduction was already evident by age around 41. Because donor CMV infection status was unknown, age-related changes in expanded clonotypes were potentially confounded. Compared with the aged group, more naive CD4+ T cells, fewer expanded clones and increased TCR diversity were shown by the long-lived group, suggesting age selection.

This sample also belongs to another study, concerning T cells of mothers and their children. Looking at the second paper: Donors were nine systemically healthy Caucasian individuals: three mothers and their six children. cDNA synthesis consumed the entire amount of extracted RNA, loaded at around 1.5 ug RNA in each 15 ul reaction. In the second PCR, the M1S primer added sample barcodes and 2-4 random nucleotides. Over 8 million TCR beta CDR3 reads were obtained for each mother, and 2.5 million to 3 million reads were obtained for each child. Thymic selection shapes the output of TCR recombination in a similar way in related and unrelated pairs, and inherited differences have a minor effect. Related mother-child pairs always showed normalized repertoire overlap that was slightly higher than in unrelated mother-child pairs, though the difference was never significant. Persistent microchimeric T cell clones were not detected, at a sensitivity of around 99 clones per million clonotypes. Deep NGS was used in the study to compare the TCR beta repertoires of mothers and children and to look for features that separate related mother-child pairs from unrelated individuals. On average, the children were approximately 11 +/- 4 years old, while the mothers were about 40 +/- 4 years old. After adapter ligation was performed with NEBNext reagents, the libraries were sequenced on an Illumina HiSeq 2000 with 100+100 nt paired-end reads. Mother and child libraries were prepared a month apart and sequenced in separate runs to prevent cross-contamination. For each donor, between 500,000 and 2,000,000 distinct TCR beta clonotypes were identified. Naive TCR beta clonotypes were estimated from low-frequency clonotypes matched to each donor's FACS-determined naive share, without sorting.

The chain couples TRBV5-1 to TRBJ2-5; a stretch of 9 junction bases matches TRBD1. This sequence originates from a boy younger than 18 in good health. The specimen sequenced was blood. The CDR3 loop reads CASSWGQGGAQETQYF. The DNA sequence is given as TGCGCCAGCAGCTGGGGACAGGGCGGTGCACAAGAGACCCAGTACTTC.